One and the same sample provided the 3 T cell receptor beta chains below, sequenced in a study of T cells in Graves' hyperthyroidism and ophthalmopathy. The investigators amplified TCR beta CDR3 regions from RNA transcripts. RT-PCR in the first round (using the HTBI primer set) targeted the TCR CDR3. Using its own MiXCR run on the multiplex PCR reads, TCRdb lists one record per CDR3 protein. The repertoire holds almost 600,000 distinct CDR3 sequences, with about half as singletons. The specimen was peripheral blood or thyroid tissue (not recorded which). Every receptor here comes from a woman under 30 with Graves' hyperthyroidism.

This clonotype was counted many times. The V gene is TRBV20-1, the J gene TRBJ2-7; 10 nucleotides match TRBD1. With 5 bases clipped from V and 6 bases from J, the junction kept 16 bases outside the gene matches. This CDR3 contains 16 residues. Germline-derived CDR1 and CDR2 are DFQATT and SNEGSKA (reference sequence). The CDR3 loop reads CSARGQGETGFREQYF. CDR3 coding DNA: TGCAGTGCTCGTGGACAGGGGGAGACAGGGTTTCGCGAGCAGTACTTC.

The rearrangement joins TRBV20-1 to TRBJ2-3; perhaps TRBD1 as D (6 bases). The DNA end favors TRBJ1-5, so the J call may be wrong. The CDR3 contains 16 residues. CDR1 is DFQATT, CDR2 SNEGSKA, per germline (reference sequence). The CDR3 nucleotides are TGCAGTGCTAGACCGAGTACTAGCGGGGGCACAGATACGCAGCATTTT. Translating it yields CSARPSTSGGTDTQHF.

The V call is TRBV19, the J call TRBJ2-7; D unresolved. The CDR3 loop spans 14 amino acids. In germline, CDR1 is LNHDA, CDR2 SQIVND (reference sequence). V lost 4 bases and J 4 bases, leaving 14 bases between the germline ends. CDR3 sequence (DNA): TGTGCCAGTAGTACCTCACGCCGGAGTTACGAGCAGTACTTC. It specifies CASSTSRRSYEQYF.